The 12 T cell receptor beta chains reported below all come from one sample, sequenced in a study of PD-L1 blockade in urothelial cancer. Repertoires were generated with immunoSEQ multiplex PCR, while TCRdb's copy carries only in-frame clones and drops some. Among some 74,000 clones listed, around 81% were seen once. Time point: pretreatment peripheral blood. The sequencing used PBMCs, collected around atezolizumab (anti-PD-L1) treatment. These TCRs come from a man aged 40-50 years with urothelial cancer.

This sequence joins TRBV28 and TRBJ2-2, with 7 positions matching TRBD1. V lost 5 bases and J lost 6; bases outside the gene matches: 12. This CDR3 spans 16 amino acids. Germline values: CDR1 MDHEN, CDR2 SYDVKM. This CDR3 is CASSTAGTVVSGELFF. The CDR3 coding sequence is TGTGCCAGCAGTACAGCCGGGACAGTAGTTTCCGGGGAGCTGTTTTTT.

With regard to this clone: The sample carries other DNA sequences with the same CDR3. J is TRBJ1-3 and V is TRBV30; 8 positions match TRBD1. J was trimmed by 0 bases and V by 5 bases; bases with no gene match: 3. CDR3 length: 14 residues. Germline loops: CDR1 GTSNPN, CDR2 SVGIG (reference sequence). DNA of the CDR3: TGTGCCTGGTCGACAGGGGACTCTGGAAACACCATATATTTT. Translated: CAWSTGDSGNTIYF. The variable domain in full, with the rest retrieved from reference TRBV30 and TRBJ1-3, is SQTIHQWPATLVQPVGSPLSLECTVEGTSNPNLYWYRQAAGRGLQLLFYSVGIGQISSEVPQNLSASRPQDRQFILSSKKLLLSDSGFYLCAWSTGDSGNTIYFGEGSWLTVV.

V usage is TRBV19 and J usage is TRBJ2-2; possibly TRBD2 for D (6 bases). The length of the CDR3 is 14 residues. V gave up 6 bases and J gave up 4 bases, with 12 bases separating them. Germline V lookup: CDR1 LNHDA, CDR2 SQIVND (reference sequence). The CDR3 nucleotides are TGTGCCAGTAGCGAGATGGGGGGCACCGGGGAGCTGTTTTTT. Protein: CASSEMGGTGELFF.

This sequence joins TRBV14 and TRBJ2-2, with 8 bases aligning to TRBD2. The CDR3 covers 17 residues. Germline V gives CDR1 SGHDN, CDR2 FVKESK. Trimming removed 2 bases from V and 4 bases from J; junction bases left unmatched: 9. In DNA, the CDR3 is TGTGCCAGCAGCCAACATTTGACGGGAGGGATCACCGGGGAGCTGTTTTTT. It is translated as CASSQHLTGGITGELFF.

In DNA form, the CDR3 reads TGTGCCAGCACGACAGCTACCTCTGGCTACACCTTC. Translating it yields CASTTATSGYTF. The rearrangement joins TRBV28 to TRBJ1-2; D might be TRBD1 (5 bases). Germline V gene lookup returns CDR1 MDHEN and CDR2 SYDVKM. Trimming took 7 bases from V and 7 from J, leaving 13 bases between them. The CDR3 totals 12 residues.

The chain uses TRBV4-2 and TRBJ1-1, with TRBD1 matching 7 bases. Germline V gives CDR1 LGHNA, CDR2 YNFKEQ. The CDR3 is made up of 14 amino acids. Trimming at V came to 4 bases and at J to 6 bases, leaving 8 bases not matched to a gene. Here the CDR3 reads CASSLGQTPAEAFF. CDR3 DNA sequence: TGTGCCAGCAGCCTGGGACAGACTCCCGCTGAAGCTTTCTTT.

A remark on this clone: One end of the junction varies from germline; a read error may be responsible. The V gene is TRBV6-5, the J gene TRBJ1-4; D call uncertain. The germline CDR1 and CDR2 sequences are MNHEY and SVGAGI. The CDR3 loop spans 13 amino acids. DNA for the CDR3: TGTGCCAGCAGTTACTCGACTAGTGAAAAACTGTTTTTT. It specifies CASSYSTSEKLFF.

The chain employs TRBV6-1 and TRBJ1-1, with no clear D. V lost 3 bases and J lost 6, with 8 bases in between. Germline CDR1 MNHNS, CDR2 SASEGT. The CDR3 is 12 residues long. The DNA for the CDR3 is TGTGCCAGCAGTGACAGGATGGCTGAAGCTTTCTTT. It translates to CASSDRMAEAFF.

The chain recombines TRBV29-1 with TRBJ2-2, with 9 bases aligning to TRBD1. CDR1 and CDR2 (germline): SQVTM, ANQGSEA. V lost 7 bases to trimming and J lost 3 bases; unmatched junction nucleotides: 6. This CDR3 region has 14 residues. The DNA for the CDR3 is TGCAGCGCTGCGACAGGGGGAGACACCGGGGAGCTGTTTTTT. The encoded protein is CSAATGGDTGELFF.

The rearrangement uses TRBV5-8 and TRBJ2-1; 10 bases are a match to TRBD1. Losses at the gene ends were 3 bases for V and 1 base for J; bases not matched to a gene: 1. This CDR3 has 15 amino acids. Per the germline V gene, CDR1 is SGHTS and CDR2 is YDEGEE. In DNA, the CDR3 is TGTGCCAGCAGCTCGGACAGGGGGTCCTACAATGAGCAGTTCTTC. This sequence encodes CASSSDRGSYNEQFF. The whole variable domain, filled in from reference TRBV5-8 and TRBJ2-1, reads EAGVTQSPTHLIKTRGQQATLRCSPISGHTSVYWYQQALGLGLQFLLWYDEGEERNRGNFPPRFSGRQFPNYSSELNVNALELEDSALYLCASSSDRGSYNEQFFGPGTRLTVL.

The rearrangement uses TRBV6-5 and TRBJ1-1; 7 nucleotides align to TRBD1. Germline CDR1 is MNHEY and CDR2 is SVGAGI. The CDR3 is 14 residues long. J lost 4 bases, V lost 5 bases, and 7 bases had no gene match. The chain's CDR3 is CASSVTGVSTEAFF. In nucleotides, the CDR3 is TGTGCCAGCAGTGTTACAGGGGTAAGCACTGAAGCTTTCTTT.

The CDR3 DNA follows: TGTGCCAGTAGTACGCAGGGTGGGCAAGAGACCCAGTACTTC. This sequence encodes CASSTQGGQETQYF. J is TRBJ2-5 and V is TRBV19, with D tentatively TRBD1 (5 bases). The CDR3 length is 14 residues. Trimming left V 4 bases short and J 2 bases short, with 11 bases between. Germline V gene lookup returns CDR1 LNHDA and CDR2 SQIVND (reference sequence).